A single sample is the source of the 7 T cell receptor beta chains below, sequenced in a study of T cell clonality in common variable immunodeficiency. Data came from immunoSEQ multiplex PCR; TCRdb stores just in-frame clones and leaves some out. Found here are under 45,000 clones, no singletons; the ten largest cover over 9%. Input material: peripheral blood mononuclear cells. These receptors were obtained from a person aged 18-70 years in good health.

Many counts were recorded for this clone. Read data end 3 residues before the CDR3 end; the end is taken from the germline J gene. The chain links TRBV5-1 to TRBJ2-4, with D maybe TRBD1 (6 bases). Germline V gene lookup returns CDR1 SGHRS and CDR2 YFSETQ. The germline V and J ends were trimmed by 7 bases and 3 bases, with 20 bases remaining between them. CDR3 length equals 16 residues. The CDR3: CASSAGTQGGKNIQYF. The CDR3 DNA, read in part, is TGCGCCAGCTCCGCGGGCACACAGGGCGGCAAAAACATT.

In regard to this clone: The CDR3 goes on 3 residues after the read ends, and that part is filled in from the germline J gene. The chain recombines TRBV2 with TRBJ2-4, with TRBD1 as a possible D gene (6 bases). The CDR3 has 14 residues. Trimming took off 5 bases at V and 9 bases at J, with 17 bases between the two ends. CDR1 SNHLY and CDR2 FYNNEI come from the germline V gene. CDR3 sequence reads: CASSPGQFVTIQYF. The CDR3 bases that were read are TGTGCCAGCAGTCCCGGACAGTTCGTAACCATT.

Comments on this clone: One junction end does not reproduce the germline sequence, and a read error may be involved. The read falls 3 residues short of the CDR3 end, and the missing part is taken from the germline J gene. This same CDR3 is encoded by further DNA sequences in the sample. The rearrangement uses TRBV6-1 and TRBJ1-3; TRBD1 might be the D (6 bases). This CDR3 spans 14 amino acids. The germline CDR1 and CDR2 sequences are MNHNS and SASEGT. The DNA read from the CDR3 is TGTGCCAGCAGTGTCCTCAGGGGAGGAAACACG. The encoded protein is CASSVLRGGNT. The entire CDR3 reads CASSVLRGGNTIYF.

This clone was picked up many times. Read data end 3 residues before the CDR3 end; the end is taken from the germline J gene. This rearrangement joins TRBV7-9 to TRBJ2-2; D is unclear. CDR1 and CDR2 from the germline V gene are SEHNR and FQNEAQ (reference sequence). The length of the CDR3 is 15 residues. Trimming stripped 5 bases from V and 3 bases from J, with 13 bases between. The CDR3 region is CASSPPGVYTGELFF. The CDR3 bases that were read are TGTGCCAGCAGCCCCCCGGGTGTCTACACCGGGGAG. Looking up the rest from reference TRBV7-9 and TRBJ2-2 gives the full variable domain: DTGVSQNPRHKITKRGQNVTFRCDPISEHNRLYWYRQTLGQGPEFLTYFQNEAQLEKSRLLSDRFSAERPKGSFSTLEIQRTEQGDSAMYLCASSPPGVYTGELFFGEGSRLTVL.

This clone was observed a few times. A read error is possible here, since a much larger clone lies one base away. The read ends 3 residues early relative to the CDR3; the germline J gene fills the gap. The V and J genes are TRBV2 and TRBJ2-3, with D perhaps matching TRBD1 (5 bases). The germline CDR1 and CDR2 sequences are SNHLY and FYNNEI. This CDR3 is 11 amino acids long. Partial CDR3 DNA: TGTGCCAGCAGAGGGGATCAGCCG. Translation: CASRGDQP. The entire CDR3 is CASRGDQPQYF.

At least ten counts were recorded for this clone. The CDR3 end lies 3 residues beyond the end of the read and is filled in from the germline J gene. The chain couples TRBV20-1 to TRBJ1-1; tentative D call: TRBD1 (6 bases). Trimming removed 5 bases from V and 3 bases from J, with 16 bases in between. Germline V gene data show CDR1 as DFQATT and CDR2 as SNEGSKA (reference sequence). The CDR3 is 14 amino acids. The CDR3 sequence is CSAPRGAGDTEAFF. The sequenced part of the CDR3 DNA is TGCAGTGCTCCCAGGGGCGCGGGGGACACTGAA.

The table lists this clone with many counts. The read gets to within 3 residues of the CDR3 end, and the germline J gene fills in the rest. The chain uses TRBV12-3 or TRBV12-4 and TRBJ2-1; 10 bases match TRBD2. This CDR3 is built from 16 residues. Unmatched junction bases numbered 7, after V lost 3 bases and J lost 5 bases. The CDR3 protein is CASSLPLAGAHNEQFF. The CDR3 DNA, read in part, is TGTGCCAGCAGTTTGCCTCTAGCGGGGGCCCACAATGAG.